The 16 T cell receptor beta chains presented below share a single source sample, sequenced in a study of cytomegalovirus exposure and HLA in healthy donors. The study ran its PCR with 60 Vbeta and 13 Jbeta primers. The repertoire was sequenced with immunoSEQ multiplex PCR; TCRdb's copy has only in-frame clones and lacks some. The repertoire holds fewer than 200,000 clones, with approximately 81% as singletons. The sample was PBMCs. The receptors here all came from a male donor in good health and CMV-seronegative.

The gene calls are TRBV11-1 and TRBJ1-1; no firm D call. Germline assignment: CDR1 SGHAT and CDR2 FQDESV (reference sequence). Deletions cut 5 bases from V and 3 bases from J, with 10 bases between. The CDR3 contains 13 residues. This chain's CDR3 is CASSPQADTEAFF. The CDR3 region has the DNA TGTGCCAGCAGCCCGCAAGCGGACACTGAAGCTTTCTTT.

The genes are TRBV5-1 and TRBJ1-3; D remains ambiguous. This CDR3 contains 13 residues. V lost 4 bases and J lost 0, with 5 bases in between. Germline-derived CDR1 and CDR2 are SGHRS and YFSETQ. The DNA of the CDR3 is TGCGCCAGCAGCCCGAGCTCTGGAAACACCATATATTTT. Its translation: CASSPSSGNTIYF.

J is TRBJ1-3 and V is TRBV19, with D perhaps TRBD1 (5 bases). Trimming shortened V by 5 bases and J by 4 bases, and 12 bases separated the two germline ends. Germline-derived CDR1 and CDR2 are LNHDA and SQIVND (reference sequence). This CDR3 has 14 amino acids. Written as DNA, the CDR3 is TGTGCCAGTAGTTTCGGCGGGGCAGGAAACACCATATATTTT. This encodes CASSFGGAGNTIYF. The variable domain in full, with the rest retrieved from reference TRBV19 and TRBJ1-3, is DGGITQSPKYLFRKEGQNVTLSCEQNLNHDAMYWYRQDPGQGLRLIYYSQIVNDFQKGDIAEGYSVSREKKESFPLTVTSAQKNPTAFYLCASSFGGAGNTIYFGEGSWLTVV.

The chain uses TRBV6-1 and TRBJ2-1, with 12 bases aligning to TRBD1. V lost 6 bases to trimming and J lost 9 bases; unmatched junction nucleotides: 9. Germline V lookup: CDR1 MNHNS, CDR2 SASEGT. The CDR3 runs to 15 residues. In nucleotides, the CDR3 is TGTGCCAGCAGGAGCCGGGACAGGGGGCTTGGTGAGCAGTTCTTC. This codes for CASRSRDRGLGEQFF.

V gene TRBV4-3 combines with J gene TRBJ2-1; perhaps TRBD2 as D (6 bases). Germline CDR1 reads LGHNA; CDR2 reads YSLEER. Trimming stripped 1 base from V and 0 bases from J, with 13 bases between. The CDR3 has 17 amino acids. The DNA of the CDR3 is TGCGCCAGCAGCCAAGCCTTGCGGGGAAGCTCCTACAATGAGCAGTTCTTC. Residues: CASSQALRGSSYNEQFF.

The sample holds one count of this clone. The chain uses TRBV5-1 and TRBJ2-2; the D gene is possibly TRBD1 (5 bases). V was shortened by 4 bases and J by 4 bases, with 17 bases between the two germline ends. Per the germline V gene, CDR1 is SGHRS and CDR2 is YFSETQ. The CDR3 extends over 16 amino acids. The CDR3 here is CASSPWGGASTGELFF. The CDR3 DNA sequence: TGCGCCAGCAGCCCTTGGGGCGGCGCGAGCACCGGGGAGCTGTTTTTT. The full variable domain, rest sourced from reference TRBV5-1 and TRBJ2-2, is KAGVTQTPRYLIKTRGQQVTLSCSPISGHRSVSWYQQTPGQGLQFLFEYFSETQRNKGNFPGRFSGRQFSNSRSEMNVSTLELGDSALYLCASSPWGGASTGELFFGEGSRLTVL.

The chain links TRBV7-9 to TRBJ1-1; 8 bases line up with TRBD1. With V trimmed by 3 bases and J by 4 bases, 7 bases remained unmatched. The germline gives CDR1 SEHNR, CDR2 FQNEAQ (reference sequence). The CDR3 loop spans 15 amino acids. CDR3 protein: CASSFHTGGGTEAFF. The DNA of the CDR3 is TGTGCCAGCAGCTTTCATACAGGGGGAGGCACTGAAGCTTTCTTT.

This clone is a singleton in its sample. This sequence joins TRBV6-1 and TRBJ2-5; 9 positions match TRBD1. Per germline, CDR1 MNHNS and CDR2 SASEGT. V gave up 3 bases and J gave up 4 bases; unmatched junction bases: 6. This CDR3 is 15 amino acids long. In DNA form, the CDR3 reads TGTGCCAGCAGTGAGACAGGGGGAGGAATAGAGACCCAGTACTTC. Residues: CASSETGGGIETQYF.

This chain connects TRBV4-2 to TRBJ2-7; 8 bases line up with TRBD1. The CDR3 is made up of 15 amino acids. Trimming removed 4 bases from V and 6 bases from J; junction bases left unmatched: 11. In germline, CDR1 is LGHNA, CDR2 YNFKEQ. CDR3 bases: TGTGCCAGCAGCCCCAGTGCCGGGACAGGCGCCGAGCAGTACTTC. Its protein is CASSPSAGTGAEQYF.

This chain joins TRBV2 and TRBJ2-3, with 9 bases matching TRBD2. This CDR3 has 18 amino acids. Germline V gene lookup returns CDR1 SNHLY and CDR2 FYNNEI. Trimming at V came to 6 bases and at J to 0 bases, leaving 13 bases not matched to a gene. DNA of the CDR3: TGTGCCAGCAGCCAGGAAGGCGGGGGGGCCCCTAGCACAGATACGCAGTATTTT. It codes for CASSQEGGGAPSTDTQYF.

This rearrangement joins TRBV19 to TRBJ1-4; 7 positions agree with TRBD1. After removal of 8 bases from V and 0 bases from J, the junction contained 12 bases not matched to a gene. CDR1 and CDR2 from the germline V gene are LNHDA and SQIVND (reference sequence). The CDR3 covers 17 residues. The DNA of the CDR3 is TGTGCCAGTGGGAAGACAGGGCCATCTGCAACTAATGAAAAACTGTTTTTT. It encodes CASGKTGPSATNEKLFF. Variable domain in full (rest from reference TRBV19 and TRBJ1-4): DGGITQSPKYLFRKEGQNVTLSCEQNLNHDAMYWYRQDPGQGLRLIYYSQIVNDFQKGDIAEGYSVSREKKESFPLTVTSAQKNPTAFYLCASGKTGPSATNEKLFFGSGTQLSVL.

This sequence joins TRBV6-1 and TRBJ1-5, with D unresolved. Germline CDR1 MNHNS, CDR2 SASEGT. The CDR3 contains 15 residues. Deletions cut 9 bases from V and 0 bases from J, with 15 bases between. Here the CDR3 reads CARIPNAYSNQPQHF. The CDR3 DNA follows: TGTGCCAGAATACCGAACGCGTATAGCAATCAGCCCCAGCATTTT.

J is TRBJ2-3 and V is TRBV6-5; 7 bases agree with TRBD1. V lost 2 bases and J lost 0; bases outside the gene matches: 2. Germline CDR1 and CDR2: MNHEY and SVGAGI. The CDR3 covers 15 residues. CDR3 coding DNA: TGTGCCAGCAGTTACGGGACAGCTAGCACAGATACGCAGTATTTT. Its protein is CASSYGTASTDTQYF.

The gene calls are TRBV6-4 and TRBJ2-1; 8 nucleotides match TRBD2. V gave up 2 bases and J gave up 5 bases; unmatched junction bases: 5. This CDR3 has 15 residues. The germline V gene has CDR1 MRHNA and CDR2 SNTAGT. The CDR3 nucleotides are TGTGCCAGCAGTGACGGGACTAGGGAGAACAATGAGCAGTTCTTC. Translated: CASSDGTRENNEQFF.

CDR3 DNA sequence: TGTGCCAGTAAGGGTTGGCGGGAGGGCCATGAGACCCAGTACTTC. Its translation is CASKGWREGHETQYF. This chain joins TRBV19 and TRBJ2-5; 9 bases line up with TRBD2. V lost 7 bases to trimming and J lost 5 bases; unmatched junction nucleotides: 11. Germline lookup yields CDR1 LNHDA and CDR2 SQIVND (reference sequence). CDR3 length: 15 amino acids.

This chain joins TRBV9 and TRBJ2-2; possibly TRBD2 for D (5 bases). Trimming removed 2 bases at V and 0 bases at J, with 20 bases between. The CDR3 consists of 19 residues. Germline lookup yields CDR1 SGDLS and CDR2 YYNGEE. The CDR3 DNA follows: TGTGCCAGCAGCGTTGGGCTCCGCGGAGGCGTCGCGAACACCGGGGAGCTGTTTTTT. Its translation: CASSVGLRGGVANTGELFF.